The entry below gives a single T cell receptor (beta chain) sequence along with its context. This CDR3 contains 17 residues. Germline CDR1 and CDR2: KGHSH and LQKENI. These data come from a study of T cells expressing NK-cell markers. Study details: Eight donors were sequenced, seven testing HCMV-seropositive and one testing seronegative.

TCRdb processed the 5' RACE reads again and assigns one entry to each CDR3 protein, with no DNA. This sample's clone table lists over 250,000 distinct CDR3 sequences. Input material: blood T cells: a sorted CD56 or NKG2C T cell subset, CD4+ or CD8+ T cells, or bulk PBMC T cells (not recorded which). V gene TRBV18 combines with J gene TRBJ2-1; TCRdb indicates TRBD2, and absent DNA this call remains unverified. This clonotype was obtained from a woman aged 18-70 years in good health. This chain's CDR3 is CASSPIPSGMTYNEQFF.